This T cell receptor (beta chain) was retrieved from a study of Tregs in tolerant kidney transplant recipients. About this clone itself: The target antigen is unknown.

Regarding the study as a whole: Biological reproducibility was not directly addressed in this study. Validation in larger populations is needed because few patients were studied.

Unstimulated regulatory T cells (CD4+CD25+CD127-), CD4+CD25- non-regulatory cells, CD4 and CD8 cells were FACS-sorted from thawed PBMCs. The assay was immunoSEQ multiplex PCR, and TCRdb's table has in-frame clones only and misses some. In the table there are around 16,000 clones, 90% to 95% of which are singletons. This CDR3 contains 14 residues. V was cut by 2 bases and J by 3 bases, with 10 bases left in between. Germline loops: CDR1 SNHLY, CDR2 FYNNEI. The TCR comes from a human donor in good health. The rearrangement joins TRBV2 to TRBJ1-2, with a tentative D call TRBD1 (5 bases). The material sequenced was CD8+ T cells from blood. This CDR3 reads CASSERDSDYGYTF. The CDR3 bases are TGTGCCAGCAGTGAACGAGACAGTGACTATGGCTACACCTTC.